This T cell receptor (beta chain) stems from a study of CD8 T cells in ankylosing spondylitis. It was by quantitative 5'-RACE with molecular barcodes that TCR beta libraries were made. TCRdb independently ran MiXCR on the 5' RACE reads; one entry per CDR3 protein. The sample has roughly 700,000 distinct CDR3 sequences, about 20% seen once. Points on this clonotype: Its target is unknown.

Germline loops: CDR1 SGHTA, CDR2 FQGNSA. J was trimmed by 7 bases and V by 4 bases; bases with no gene match: 10. The length of the CDR3 is 15 residues. Study-wide findings and caveats: Seemingly characteristic of ankylosing spondylitis blood was a TCR beta motif consisting of eight highly homologous variants. Disease-linked clones proved CD8+ and comparatively uncommon in peripheral blood. The authors reported significant enrichment of disease-linked clones in matched ankylosing spondylitis synovial fluid. In synovial fluid and blood from reactive arthritis, some motif variants were previously reported.

The V call is TRBV7-2, the J call TRBJ2-7, with 10 bases identical to TRBD2. This clonotype was sampled from a male donor with ankylosing spondylitis. The sample comprised blood, either unsorted or a sorted T cell fraction (not recorded which). CDR3 in DNA: TGTGCCAGCAGCTCTGGACTAGCGGCCTCCGGGGAGCAGTACTTC. It translates to CASSSGLAASGEQYF.